This T cell receptor (beta chain) was found in a study of low-dose radiotherapy and immunotherapy resistance in tumors. For the study at large: Every day for four cycles from cycle 1 day 1, patients took 300 mg of oral aspirin.

The J segment lost 5 bases and the V segment lost 0 bases, leaving 5 bases of the junction unmatched. CDR1 LGHNA and CDR2 YSLEER come from the germline V gene. There are 15 residues in the CDR3. With TRAV- and TRBV-specific primers, first-strand cDNA was made, covering the alpha and beta chains. TCRs underwent around 18 PCR cycles of amplification with a constant-region primer and V-primer adapter. Researchers amplified the isolated mRNA using in vitro transcription. MiXCR was run by TCRdb on the reads, yielding one entry per CDR3 protein. The sample has approximately 90,000 distinct CDR3 sequences; 9.4% are singletons. Regarding time point: before trial treatment. Donors were dosed with nivolumab and ipilimumab; they also received aspirin, low-dose cyclophosphamide and low-dose radiotherapy.

The receptor was isolated from a male donor with prostate cancer. Sample: PBMCs, taken before treatment. The rearrangement joins TRBV4-3 to TRBJ1-1; TRBD1 matches at 8 bases. The CDR3 here is CASSQEAGGGTEAFF. In DNA form, the CDR3 reads TGCGCCAGCAGCCAAGAGGCAGGGGGCGGGACTGAAGCTTTCTTT.